Sequencing of this TCR beta chain was carried out in a study of T cell responses to AZD1222 COVID-19 vaccine. Overall study results and limits: Repertoire sampling was restricted to post-peak T cell response timepoints. Seropositive status at baseline applied to only a handful of AZD1222 recipients. Nearly half of spike-specific TCRs reportedly go after variant regions that carry no mutations.

Libraries were prepared by immunoSEQ multiplex PCR; TCRdb keeps only in-frame clonotypes and omits some of them. The sample lists about 130,000 clones; about 80% were seen once. On this clone itself: The antigen is unknown.

The starting material was peripheral blood, obtained on day 0 of AZD1222 vaccination. This receptor was identified in an adult in good health.

The CDR3 here is CASSLHGGGAEAFF. The CDR3 bases are TGTGCCAGCAGCTTACACGGAGGGGGCGCTGAAGCTTTCTTT. V and J are TRBV11-2 and TRBJ1-1, with 7 bases fitting TRBD1. With 2 bases clipped from V and 6 bases from J, the junction kept 6 bases outside the gene matches. This CDR3 region has 14 residues. The germline V gene has CDR1 SGHAT and CDR2 FQNNGV.